The 14 T cell receptor beta chains presented below share a single source sample, sequenced in a study of blood T cell repertoires in COVID-19 (TCRdb year 2020). Receptor libraries were prepared by the immunoSEQ multiplex PCR assay. Not all clones reach the TCRdb copy of this immuneACCESS table, which keeps in-frame sequences only. Checked studies attribute under half of the gap to unresolved V genes and leave the rest unexplained. Within this sample are around 320,000 clones, with roughly 91% of them counted one time only. The ten largest clones add up to less than 3.5% of the sample. The sample consisted of PBMCs or T cells enriched from blood (not recorded which). The receptors here all came from a woman between 50 and 59 years old who had been exposed to COVID-19.

This chain links TRBV19 with TRBJ2-2; 7 nucleotides align to TRBD2. With V trimmed by 1 base and J by 4 bases, 0 bases remained unmatched. The CDR3 has 14 amino acids. Per the germline V gene, CDR1 is LNHDA and CDR2 is SQIVND (reference sequence). CDR3 sequence reads: CASSIGGGTGELFF. The CDR3 nucleotides read TGTGCCAGTAGTATAGGCGGGGGCACCGGGGAGCTGTTTTTT. The whole variable domain, remainder taken from reference TRBV19 and TRBJ2-2, is DGGITQSPKYLFRKEGQNVTLSCEQNLNHDAMYWYRQDPGQGLRLIYYSQIVNDFQKGDIAEGYSVSREKKESFPLTVTSAQKNPTAFYLCASSIGGGTGELFFGEGSRLTVL.

The chain has TRBV7-8 and TRBJ2-2; 11 bases agree with TRBD2. The V segment lost 5 bases and the J segment 4 bases; nucleotides outside the gene matches: 9. The CDR3 is made up of 17 amino acids. Germline V CDR1 and CDR2: SGHVS, FQNEAQ. CDR3 bases: TGTGCCAGCAGCCAGCTAGCGGGGGGAATGGGCACCGGGGAGCTGTTTTTT. This gives the protein CASSQLAGGMGTGELFF.

The rearrangement links TRBV6-5 to TRBJ1-3; possible D gene TRBD1, 5 bases. This CDR3 comprises 15 residues. CDR1 is MNHEY and CDR2 is SVGAGI in the germline V gene. Trimming took 6 bases from V and 0 from J, leaving 12 bases between them. The CDR3 DNA reads TGTGCCAGCAGAGCGACAGTAACCTCTGGAAACACCATATATTTT. Translated, it gives CASRATVTSGNTIYF.

The chain employs TRBV30 and TRBJ2-7; TRBD1 matches 8 bases. This CDR3 has 13 residues. Trimming took 6 bases from V and 7 from J; bases not matched to a gene: 11. Germline CDR1 and CDR2: GTSNPN and SVGIG (reference sequence). CDR3 sequence reads: CACGQGSPREQYF. CDR3 bases: TGTGCCTGTGGACAGGGAAGCCCTCGAGAGCAGTACTTC.

The V call is TRBV6-5, the J call TRBJ2-2; TRBD2 agrees at 11 bases. The V gene end was trimmed by 8 bases and the J gene end by 4 bases; junction bases not matched to a gene: 6. This CDR3 has 15 residues. Germline assignment: CDR1 MNHEY and CDR2 SVGAGI. Here the CDR3 reads CASCKTSGITGELFF. The CDR3, as DNA: TGTGCCAGCTGTAAGACTAGCGGGATCACCGGGGAGCTGTTTTTT.

The V gene is TRBV6-5, the J gene TRBJ2-7; D gene unclear. The V gene lost 8 bases and the J gene lost 5 bases, with 16 bases spanning the gap. The CDR3 runs to 13 residues. The germline V gene has CDR1 MNHEY and CDR2 SVGAGI. The DNA of the CDR3 is TGTGCCAGCGCGGCAGTACAATCGGACGAGCAGTACTTC. Translation: CASAAVQSDEQYF.

The CDR3 is CASRGAGVGGETQYF. CDR3 in DNA: TGTGCCAGCAGAGGCGCTGGTGTGGGGGGGGAGACCCAGTACTTC. The chain joins TRBV6-5 to TRBJ2-5, with 7 bases matching TRBD2. The germline CDR1 and CDR2 sequences are MNHEY and SVGAGI. This CDR3 has 15 amino acids. V shed 6 bases and J 5 bases; nucleotides not matched to a gene: 12.

The rearrangement links TRBV5-4 to TRBJ1-3, with TRBD1 as a possible D gene (5 bases). The CDR3 loop spans 13 amino acids. CDR1 and CDR2 (germline): SGHNT, YYREEE (reference sequence). Between the trimmed V and J ends, which lost 1 base and 9 bases, there was a span of 11 bases. The CDR3 coding sequence is TGTGCCAGCAGCTTGTGGGGGGAACCCACCATATATTTT. Protein: CASSLWGEPTIYF.

The chain carries TRBV9 and TRBJ2-1; D uncertain. This CDR3 contains 13 residues. The germline CDR1 and CDR2 sequences are SGDLS and YYNGEE. V dropped 5 bases and J dropped 5 bases, with 11 bases sitting between them. CDR3 DNA sequence: TGTGCCAGCAGTGTTACAGTGAACAATGAGCAGTTCTTC. It translates to CASSVTVNNEQFF.

The CDR3 sequence: CASSVGTGRSEQYF. DNA for the CDR3: TGTGCCAGCAGTGTAGGGACAGGGCGGTCCGAGCAGTACTTC. J is TRBJ2-7 and V is TRBV2, with 9 bases that match TRBD1. Germline V lookup: CDR1 SNHLY, CDR2 FYNNEI. The CDR3 has 14 amino acids. Trimming at V came to 4 bases and at J to 6 bases, leaving 7 bases not matched to a gene.

The V and J genes are TRBV10-3 and TRBJ1-2; 10 nucleotides match TRBD1. CDR1 is ENHRY, CDR2 SYGVKD, per germline. V shed 11 bases, J shed 5 bases, and the junction held 11 bases outside the gene matches. The CDR3 is 14 residues long. The DNA for the CDR3 is TGTGCCTCCAATTCCGGGACAGGGGTATATGGCTACACCTTC. This sequence encodes CASNSGTGVYGYTF.

The V call is TRBV5-4, the J call TRBJ2-3; D is uncertain. The CDR3 is made up of 13 amino acids. CDR1 is SGHNT and CDR2 is YYREEE in the germline V gene (reference sequence). V lost 0 bases, J lost 5 bases, and 7 bases lay in between. The CDR3 DNA is TGTGCCAGCAGCTTGGTTCCCAAAGATACGCAGTATTTT. The encoded protein is CASSLVPKDTQYF.

This chain links TRBV6-1 with TRBJ1-3, with a tentative D call TRBD1 (5 bases). The CDR3 has 15 amino acids. The V and J ends lost 2 bases and 3 bases respectively, with 11 bases between them. CDR1 is MNHNS and CDR2 is SASEGT in the germline V gene. CDR3 region: CASSEQAGYGNTIYF. The CDR3 DNA is TGTGCCAGCAGTGAACAGGCAGGGTATGGAAACACCATATATTTT.

The V and J genes are TRBV15 and TRBJ2-5; possible D gene TRBD1, 6 bases. The CDR3 sequence is 16 residues long. CDR1 and CDR2 (germline): LNHNV, YYDKDF (reference sequence). Trimming stripped 0 bases from V and 2 bases from J, with 13 bases between. The CDR3 DNA reads TGTGCCACCAGCAGAGATCCCACAGGGTGGCAAGAGACCCAGTACTTC. Amino acid sequence: CATSRDPTGWQETQYF.